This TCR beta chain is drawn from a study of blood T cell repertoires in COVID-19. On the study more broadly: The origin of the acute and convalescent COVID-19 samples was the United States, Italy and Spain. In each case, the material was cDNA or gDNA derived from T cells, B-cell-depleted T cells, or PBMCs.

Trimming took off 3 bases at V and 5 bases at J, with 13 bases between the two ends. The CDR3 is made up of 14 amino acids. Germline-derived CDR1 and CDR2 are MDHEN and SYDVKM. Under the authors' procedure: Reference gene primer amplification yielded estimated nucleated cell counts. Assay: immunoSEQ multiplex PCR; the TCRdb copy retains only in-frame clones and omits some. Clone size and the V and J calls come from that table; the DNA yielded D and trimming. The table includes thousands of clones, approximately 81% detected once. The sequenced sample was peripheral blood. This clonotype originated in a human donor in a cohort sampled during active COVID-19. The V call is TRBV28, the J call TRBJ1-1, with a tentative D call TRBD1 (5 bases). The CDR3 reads CASSLGGISTEAFF. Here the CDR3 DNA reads TGTGCCAGCAGTTTGGGGGGAATCAGTACTGAAGCTTTCTTT.